This is a list of T cell receptor beta chains from one sample in a study of vaccination effects on CD4 cells after COVID-19. No antigen has been assigned to these receptors. The data were produced by immunoSEQ multiplex PCR, yet TCRdb's version contains in-frame clones alone and is incomplete. The table lists about 41,000 clones, roughly 82% of them singletons. Source: CD4+ T cells from PBMCs cultured with HCoV-NL63 spike peptides, taken before COVID-19 vaccination. These receptors all stem from a human donor who received a COVID-19 vaccine. CDR3s include the opening cysteine and the closing phenylalanine or tryptophan. The D gene is left open where the match is weak. Clone size, where shown, is once, few, many, or a class for clones that have expanded.

CDR3 length	D gene	V gene	clone size	J gene	CDR3 protein	CDR3 DNA
12	NA	TRBV12-3/TRBV12-4	NA	TRBJ1-1	CASSPGYTEAFF	TGTGCCAGCAGTCCTGGATACACTGAAGCTTTCTTT
15	NA	TRBV6-5	NA	TRBJ1-2	CASRLSDQGSYGYTF	TGTGCCAGCAGGTTATCCGATCAGGGAAGCTATGGCTACACCTTC
17	NA	TRBV6-4	NA	TRBJ2-2	CASRRSPSALDGGELFF	TGTGCCAGCAGGAGATCCCCTAGTGCCTTGGATGGCGGGGAGCTGTTTTTT
13	TRBD2	TRBV5-4	NA	TRBJ2-5	CASSLVGGETQYF	TGTGCCAGCAGCTTGGTGGGAGGGGAGACCCAGTACTTC
13	NA	TRBV7-9	few	TRBJ1-2	CASSRTDFYGYTF	TGTGCCAGCAGCCGGACGGACTTCTATGGCTACACCTTC
17	NA	TRBV5-1	NA	TRBJ2-1	CASSLVVGVGSYNEQFF	TGCGCCAGCAGCTTGGTAGTTGGGGTGGGCTCCTACAATGAGCAGTTCTTC
13	NA	TRBV5-1	once	TRBJ2-2	CASSWERTGELFF	TGCGCCAGCAGCTGGGAAAGGACCGGGGAGCTGTTTTTT
15	NA	TRBV2	once	TRBJ2-2	CASSEEKGWAGELFF	TGTGCCAGCAGTGAGGAAAAGGGGTGGGCCGGGGAGCTGTTTTTT
17	TRBD2	TRBV24-1	NA	TRBJ2-5	CATSDRIAGRTQETQYF	TGTGCCACCAGTGATCGAATAGCGGGACGAACACAAGAGACCCAGTACTTC
15	TRBD1	TRBV2	NA	TRBJ1-6	CASIRDSSYNSPLHF	TGTGCCAGCATCCGGGACAGCTCCTATAATTCACCCCTCCACTTT
13	NA	TRBV7-2	NA	TRBJ1-2	CASSPSRDYGYTF	TGTGCCAGCAGCCCTTCGAGGGATTATGGCTACACCTTC
14	NA	TRBV9	NA	TRBJ2-2	CASRPSVSTGELFF	TGTGCCAGCAGACCTAGCGTATCTACCGGGGAGCTGTTTTTT
15	NA	TRBV18	NA	TRBJ2-2	CASSPQGAYTGELFF	TGTGCCAGCTCACCACAAGGGGCATACACCGGGGAGCTGTTTTTT
13	NA	TRBV2	NA	TRBJ1-5	CASSSGPNQPQHF	TGTGCCAGCAGTTCGGGGCCCAATCAGCCCCAGCATTTT
15	TRBD1	TRBV7-9	NA	TRBJ1-4	CASSPTGGTNEKLFF	TGTGCCAGCAGCCCAACAGGGGGGACTAATGAAAAACTGTTTTTT
14	NA	TRBV4-3	NA	TRBJ2-3	CASSQTPGTDTQYF	TGCGCCAGCAGCCAAACACCAGGCACAGATACGCAGTATTTT
13	TRBD1	TRBV10-2	NA	TRBJ1-2	CASSVQGTSGYTF	TGCGCCAGCAGCGTACAGGGGACCAGTGGCTACACCTTC
12	TRBD1	TRBV30	NA	TRBJ1-2	CACPGTAYGYTF	TGTGCCTGCCCTGGGACAGCCTATGGCTACACCTTC
15	NA	TRBV14	NA	TRBJ1-3	CASSQVQPWRHTIYF	TGTGCCAGCAGCCAAGTTCAGCCCTGGAGGCACACCATATATTTT
15	NA	TRBV9	NA	TRBJ1-6	CASSDRAHYNSPLHF	TGTGCCAGCAGCGACAGGGCACACTATAATTCACCCCTCCACTTT
16	TRBD2	TRBV7-7	few	TRBJ2-5	CASSFLGLAGKETQYF	TGTGCCAGCAGCTTTCTAGGGCTAGCGGGGAAGGAGACCCAGTACTTC
16	TRBD2	TRBV5-1	NA	TRBJ2-3	CASSARERGSTDTQYF	TGCGCCAGCAGCGCCCGCGAGCGGGGGAGCACAGATACGCAGTATTTT